Listed below are T cell receptor beta chains from one sample, sequenced in a study of shared clonotypes between healthy human individuals. Libraries were prepared by immunoSEQ multiplex PCR; TCRdb keeps only in-frame clonotypes and omits some of them. Among about 1.1 million clones, approximately 75% were seen once, and the ten largest hold roughly 0.82%. Sequencing was carried out using memory CD4+ T cells from PBMCs. All receptors come from a man between 18 and 35 years old in good health. Some clones in this sample may be carry-over from other donors' samples. CDR3s include the opening cysteine and the closing phenylalanine or tryptophan. The D gene is left open where the match is weak. Expanded clones get a size class; other rows say once, few or many, or leave the size out.

14	-	-	TRBV5-8	TRBJ2-3	CASSLEGEADTQYF	TGTGCCAGCAGCTTGGAAGGGGAGGCAGATACGCAGTATTTT
18	-	TRBD2	TRBV5-1	TRBJ2-7	CASSLGLAGGPHQNEQYF	TGCGCCAGCAGCTTGGGATTAGCGGGAGGGCCCCACCAGAACGAGCAGTACTTC
15	-	-	TRBV5-1	TRBJ2-7	CASSFNRDLSYEQYF	TGCGCCAGCAGCTTTAATCGGGACCTATCCTACGAGCAGTACTTC
14	few	-	TRBV5-5	TRBJ1-1	CASSQLQGRTEAFF	TGTGCCAGCAGCCAGCTCCAGGGACGTACTGAAGCTTTCTTT
14	-	-	TRBV2	TRBJ2-1	CASSGGIRNNEQFF	TGTGCCAGCAGTGGCGGGATTCGAAACAATGAGCAGTTCTTC
15	-	-	TRBV5-5	TRBJ1-1	CASSSGQELNTEAFF	TGTGCCAGCAGTTCCGGTCAGGAGCTGAACACTGAAGCTTTCTTT
13	few	-	TRBV7-6	TRBJ2-1	CASNLGAEKEQFF	TGTGCCAGCAACCTGGGGGCAGAAAAGGAGCAGTTCTTC
16	-	-	TRBV4-2	TRBJ1-2	CASSQDLRPANYGYTF	TGTGCCAGCAGCCAAGATCTGAGGCCCGCTAACTATGGCTACACCTTC
15	-	-	TRBV5-6	TRBJ1-1	CASSLSGRMNTEAFF	TGTGCCAGCAGCTTGTCGGGACGTATGAACACTGAAGCTTTCTTT
13	-	-	TRBV30	TRBJ1-2	CAWSPLGQRGYTF	TGTGCCTGGAGCCCTTTGGGCCAGCGGGGCTACACCTTC
14	-	-	TRBV2	TRBJ1-2	CASKRRGRGDGYTF	TGTGCCAGCAAGCGCCGGGGACGGGGGGATGGCTACACCTTC
16	-	-	TRBV7-8	TRBJ1-5	CASSLAAGPGNQPQHF	TGTGCCAGCAGCTTAGCGGCAGGGCCGGGCAATCAGCCCCAGCATTTT
14	few	-	TRBV27	TRBJ1-5	CASSLRGWDQPQHF	TGTGCCAGCAGTTTAAGGGGGTGGGATCAGCCCCAGCATTTT
16	-	TRBD2	TRBV28	TRBJ2-5	CASAPGLAGGQETQYF	TGTGCCAGCGCGCCTGGACTAGCGGGAGGCCAAGAGACCCAGTACTTC
13	once	-	TRBV19	TRBJ2-7	CASSIGRLGEQYF	TGTGCCAGTAGTATAGGCAGGCTGGGTGAGCAGTACTTC
18	-	-	TRBV4-3	TRBJ1-2	CASSQDWGWGGRGYGYTF	TGCGCCAGCAGCCAAGATTGGGGGTGGGGAGGACGAGGATATGGCTACACCTTC
14	-	TRBD2	TRBV7-8	TRBJ2-3	CASSTGLAADTQYF	TGTGCCAGCAGCACGGGACTAGCCGCAGATACGCAGTATTTT
12	-	-	TRBV18	TRBJ2-5	CASSLEQETQYF	TGTGCCAGCTCACTCGAACAAGAGACCCAGTACTTC
16	-	-	TRBV5-1	TRBJ1-1	CASHLKPGVQNTEAFF	TGCGCCAGCCACCTAAAGCCTGGGGTTCAGAACACTGAAGCTTTCTTT
16	-	-	TRBV2	TRBJ2-5	CASRRGLPDAQETQYF	TGTGCCAGCAGACGCGGACTACCCGATGCGCAAGAGACCCAGTACTTC
13	-	-	TRBV5-6	TRBJ2-5	CASSRAGQETQYF	TGTGCCAGCAGCCGCGCGGGCCAAGAGACCCAGTACTTC
13	-	-	TRBV5-1	TRBJ2-1	CASSLERYNEQFF	TGCGCCAGCAGCTTGGAGCGCTACAATGAGCAGTTCTTC
18	-	TRBD1	TRBV7-8	TRBJ1-5	CASSSRDRGGYSNQPQHF	TGTGCCAGCAGCTCCCGGGACAGGGGAGGATATAGCAATCAGCCCCAGCATTTT
13	-	-	TRBV5-1	TRBJ2-5	CASWGGREETQYF	TGCGCCAGCTGGGGCGGGCGGGAAGAGACCCAGTACTTC
14	-	-	TRBV7-9	TRBJ1-4	CASSLGRGGEKLFF	TGTGCCAGCAGCCTGGGGAGGGGCGGTGAAAAACTGTTTTTT
13	-	-	TRBV28	TRBJ2-7	CARESGVPYEQYF	TGTGCCAGGGAGTCAGGGGTGCCCTACGAGCAGTACTTC
14	-	TRBD1	TRBV2	TRBJ1-4	CASTLGQGAGKLFF	TGTGCCAGCACCCTGGGACAGGGGGCGGGAAAACTGTTTTTT
13	few	TRBD2	TRBV7-3	TRBJ2-5	CASSSDRGGTQYF	TGTGCCAGCAGCTCCGACCGCGGGGGGACCCAGTACTTC
14	once	-	TRBV7-2	TRBJ1-1	CASSLGAKNTEAFF	TGTGCCAGCAGCTTAGGGGCGAAGAACACTGAAGCTTTCTTT
15	-	TRBD2	TRBV28	TRBJ2-2	CASSLPTSGRGELFF	TGTGCCAGCAGTTTGCCGACTAGCGGGAGAGGGGAGCTGTTTTTT
16	-	-	TRBV28	TRBJ1-5	CASSKPRAVAGQPQHF	TGTGCCAGCAGTAAACCTAGGGCCGTGGCAGGGCAGCCCCAGCATTTT
15	-	-	TRBV25-1	TRBJ1-2	CASSEYGDTVYGYTF	TGTGCCAGCAGTGAATACGGGGACACGGTCTATGGCTACACCTTC
14	-	-	TRBV6-1	TRBJ2-7	CASISAPLSYEQYF	TGTGCCAGCATCTCCGCCCCTCTCTCCTACGAGCAGTACTTC
14	-	-	TRBV5-4	TRBJ2-1	CASSSEWSGNEQFF	TGTGCCAGCAGCTCGGAGTGGTCGGGGAATGAGCAGTTCTTC
13	-	TRBD2	TRBV6-5	TRBJ2-1	CAAGTSGYNEQFF	TGTGCCGCCGGGACTAGCGGTTACAATGAGCAGTTCTTC
15	-	-	TRBV28	TRBJ2-6	CASSRHSSGANVLTF	TGTGCCAGCAGTCGACACAGCTCTGGGGCCAACGTCCTGACTTTC
16	-	TRBD1	TRBV7-3	TRBJ2-2	CASSLLQGANTGELFF	TGTGCCAGCAGCTTGCTCCAGGGGGCGAATACCGGGGAGCTGTTTTTT
17	-	TRBD1	TRBV5-4	TRBJ1-1	CASSSVLDRGRGTEAFF	TGTGCCAGCAGCTCAGTACTGGACAGGGGGCGCGGAACTGAAGCTTTCTTT
14	-	-	TRBV9	TRBJ2-1	CASSSTWGAAEQFF	TGTGCCAGCAGCTCCACCTGGGGGGCGGCTGAGCAGTTCTTC